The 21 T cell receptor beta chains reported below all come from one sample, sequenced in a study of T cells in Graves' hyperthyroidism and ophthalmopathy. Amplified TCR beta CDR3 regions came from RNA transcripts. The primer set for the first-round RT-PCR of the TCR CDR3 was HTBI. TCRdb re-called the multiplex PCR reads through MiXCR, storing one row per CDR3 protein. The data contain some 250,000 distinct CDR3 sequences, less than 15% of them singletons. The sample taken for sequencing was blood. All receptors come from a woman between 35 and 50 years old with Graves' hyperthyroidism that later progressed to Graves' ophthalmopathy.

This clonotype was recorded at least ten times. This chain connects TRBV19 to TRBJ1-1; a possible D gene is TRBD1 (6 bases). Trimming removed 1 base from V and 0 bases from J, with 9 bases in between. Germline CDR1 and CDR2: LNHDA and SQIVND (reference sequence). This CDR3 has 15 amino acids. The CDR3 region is CASSIGGHLNTEAFF. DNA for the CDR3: TGTGCCAGTAGTATAGGGGGACACCTGAACACTGAAGCTTTCTTT. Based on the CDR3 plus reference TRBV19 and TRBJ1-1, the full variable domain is DGGITQSPKYLFRKEGQNVTLSCEQNLNHDAMYWYRQDPGQGLRLIYYSQIVNDFQKGDIAEGYSVSREKKESFPLTVTSAQKNPTAFYLCASSIGGHLNTEAFFGQGTRLTVV.

The CDR3 bases are TGTGCCAGCAGTTCCCGCTCGGCCTCCTCCTACAATGAGCAGTTCTTC. Translation: CASSSRSASSYNEQFF. J is TRBJ2-1 and V is TRBV12-3 or TRBV12-4, with no clear D. V gave up 4 bases and J gave up 0 bases, with 13 bases separating them. The CDR3 loop spans 16 amino acids.

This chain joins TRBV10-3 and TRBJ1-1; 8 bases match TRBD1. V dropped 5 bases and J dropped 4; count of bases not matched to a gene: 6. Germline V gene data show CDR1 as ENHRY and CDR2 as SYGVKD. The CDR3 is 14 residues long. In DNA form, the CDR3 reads TGTGCCATCAGTCAGACAGGGGAGGGCACTGAAGCTTTCTTT. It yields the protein CAISQTGEGTEAFF.

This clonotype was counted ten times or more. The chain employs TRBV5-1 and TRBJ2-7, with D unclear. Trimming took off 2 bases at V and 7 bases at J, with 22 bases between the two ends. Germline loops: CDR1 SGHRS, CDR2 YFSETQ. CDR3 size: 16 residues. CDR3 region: CASSFSPAPVSEEQYF. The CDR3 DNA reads TGCGCCAGCAGCTTCTCTCCGGCCCCCGTTAGTGAAGAGCAGTACTTC.

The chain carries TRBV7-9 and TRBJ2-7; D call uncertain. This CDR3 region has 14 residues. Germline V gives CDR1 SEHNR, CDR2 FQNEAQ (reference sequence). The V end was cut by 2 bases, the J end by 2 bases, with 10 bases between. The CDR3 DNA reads TGTGCCAGCAGCTTAATAGCTACACCCTACGAGCAGTACTTC. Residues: CASSLIATPYEQYF.

CDR3 DNA: TGTGCCAGCAGTGAGGAGAATCGTCAGCCCCAGCATTTT. Translation: CASSEENRQPQHF. This chain connects TRBV6-1 to TRBJ1-5; D is unresolved. The CDR3 has 13 amino acids. CDR1 MNHNS and CDR2 SASEGT come from the germline V gene. Trimming left V 3 bases short and J 6 bases short, with 9 bases between.

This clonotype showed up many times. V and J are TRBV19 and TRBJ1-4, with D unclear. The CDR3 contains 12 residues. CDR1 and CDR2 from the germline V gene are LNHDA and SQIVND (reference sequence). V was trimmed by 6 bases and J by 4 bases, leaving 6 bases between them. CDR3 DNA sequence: TGTGCCAGTAGGGCCGGTAATGAAAAACTGTTTTTT. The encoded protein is CASRAGNEKLFF.

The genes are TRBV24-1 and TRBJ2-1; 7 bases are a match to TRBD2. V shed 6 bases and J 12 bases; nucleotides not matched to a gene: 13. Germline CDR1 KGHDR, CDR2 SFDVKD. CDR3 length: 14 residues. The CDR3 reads CATSPAGFWSGQFF. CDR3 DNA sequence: TGTGCCACCAGTCCAGCGGGATTTTGGAGTGGGCAGTTCTTC.

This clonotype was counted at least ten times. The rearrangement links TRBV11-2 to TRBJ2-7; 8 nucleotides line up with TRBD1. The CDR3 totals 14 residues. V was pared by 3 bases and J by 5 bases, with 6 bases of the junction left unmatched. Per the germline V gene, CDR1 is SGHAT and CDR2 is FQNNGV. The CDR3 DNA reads TGTGCCAGCAGCTTTTCAGGGGGCAGGGACGAGCAGTACTTC. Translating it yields CASSFSGGRDEQYF.

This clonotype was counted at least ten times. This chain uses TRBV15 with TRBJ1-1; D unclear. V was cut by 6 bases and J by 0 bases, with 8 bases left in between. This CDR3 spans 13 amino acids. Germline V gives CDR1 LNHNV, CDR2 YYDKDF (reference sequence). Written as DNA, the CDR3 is TGTGCCACCAGTTCCTCAGTGAACACTGAAGCTTTCTTT. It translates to CATSSSVNTEAFF.

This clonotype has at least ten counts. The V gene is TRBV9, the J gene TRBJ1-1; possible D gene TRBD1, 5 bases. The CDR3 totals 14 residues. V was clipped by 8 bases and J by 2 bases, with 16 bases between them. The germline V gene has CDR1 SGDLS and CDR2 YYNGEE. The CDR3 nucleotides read TGTGCCAGTACGGGGGGGGGGAGTAACACTGAAGCTTTCTTT. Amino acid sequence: CASTGGGSNTEAFF.

This CDR3 reads CASSMTGQGPYEQYF. For the CDR3, the DNA is TGTGCCAGCAGCATGACGGGACAGGGCCCCTACGAGCAGTACTTC. J is TRBJ2-7 and V is TRBV5-5; 9 nucleotides match TRBD1. The CDR3 loop spans 15 amino acids. The ends lost 4 bases at V and 2 bases at J; junction bases unmatched: 7. Germline V gene data show CDR1 as SGHKS and CDR2 as YYEKEE (reference sequence).

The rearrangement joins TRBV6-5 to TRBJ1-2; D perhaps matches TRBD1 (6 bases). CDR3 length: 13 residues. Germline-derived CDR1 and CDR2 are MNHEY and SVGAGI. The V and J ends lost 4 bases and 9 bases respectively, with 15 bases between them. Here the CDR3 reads CASSSDGGQSYTF. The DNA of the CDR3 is TGTGCCAGCAGTTCAGACGGGGGACAAAGCTACACCTTC.

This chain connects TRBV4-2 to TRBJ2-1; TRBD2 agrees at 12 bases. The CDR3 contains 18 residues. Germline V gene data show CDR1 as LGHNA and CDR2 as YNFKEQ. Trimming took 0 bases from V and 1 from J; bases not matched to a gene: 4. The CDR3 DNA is TGTGCCAGCAGCCAAGATCTCCTAGCGGGAGGGTCCTACAATGAGCAGTTCTTC. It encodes CASSQDLLAGGSYNEQFF.

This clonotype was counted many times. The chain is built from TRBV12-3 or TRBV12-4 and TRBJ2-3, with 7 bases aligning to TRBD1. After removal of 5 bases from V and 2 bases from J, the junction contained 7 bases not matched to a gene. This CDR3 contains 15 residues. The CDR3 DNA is TGTGCCAGCAGTATCTCGGGACAGCTCACAGATACGCAGTATTTT. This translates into CASSISGQLTDTQYF.

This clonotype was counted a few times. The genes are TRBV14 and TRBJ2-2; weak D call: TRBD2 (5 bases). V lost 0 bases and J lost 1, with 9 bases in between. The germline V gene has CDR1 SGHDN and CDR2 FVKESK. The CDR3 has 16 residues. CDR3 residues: CASSQEEELNTGELFF. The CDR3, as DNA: TGTGCCAGCAGCCAAGAGGAGGAATTGAACACCGGGGAGCTGTTTTTT.

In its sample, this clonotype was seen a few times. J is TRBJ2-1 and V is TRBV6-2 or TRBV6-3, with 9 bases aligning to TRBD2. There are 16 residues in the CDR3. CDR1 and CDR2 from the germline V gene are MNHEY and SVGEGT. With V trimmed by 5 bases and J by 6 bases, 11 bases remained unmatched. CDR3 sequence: CASSRHSGSGRNEQFF. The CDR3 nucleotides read TGTGCCAGCAGTCGACATAGCGGGAGTGGGCGCAATGAGCAGTTCTTC.

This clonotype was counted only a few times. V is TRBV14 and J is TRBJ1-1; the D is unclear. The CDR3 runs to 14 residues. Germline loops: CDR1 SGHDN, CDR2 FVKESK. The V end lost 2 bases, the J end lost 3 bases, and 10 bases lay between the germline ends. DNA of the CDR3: TGTGCCAGCAGCCAACTGCGGCAGTACACTGAAGCTTTCTTT. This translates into CASSQLRQYTEAFF.

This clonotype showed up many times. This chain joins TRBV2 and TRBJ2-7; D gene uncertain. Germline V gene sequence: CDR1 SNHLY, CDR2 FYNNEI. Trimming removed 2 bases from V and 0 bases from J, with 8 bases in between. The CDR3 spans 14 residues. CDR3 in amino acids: CASSERQASYEQYF. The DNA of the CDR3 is TGTGCCAGCAGTGAACGGCAGGCCTCCTACGAGCAGTACTTC.

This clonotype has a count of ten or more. The CDR3 loop is CATSRDYGKAGDTDTQYF. The CDR3 bases are TGTGCCACCAGCAGAGATTACGGGAAAGCGGGAGACACAGATACGCAGTATTTT. The gene calls are TRBV15 and TRBJ2-3; TRBD2 matches at 8 bases. CDR1 and CDR2 from the germline V gene are LNHNV and YYDKDF (reference sequence). There are 18 residues in the CDR3. J lost 2 bases, V lost 0 bases, and 10 bases had no gene match.

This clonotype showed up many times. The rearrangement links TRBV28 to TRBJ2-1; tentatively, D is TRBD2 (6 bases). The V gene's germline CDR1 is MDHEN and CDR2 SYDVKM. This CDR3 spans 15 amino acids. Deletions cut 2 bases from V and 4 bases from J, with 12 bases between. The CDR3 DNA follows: TGTGCCAGCAGTTTAACCGGGAGTTGGTACAATGAGCAGTTCTTC. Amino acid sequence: CASSLTGSWYNEQFF.